A single sample gave rise to the 11 T cell receptor beta chains below, sequenced in a study of cytomegalovirus exposure and HLA in healthy donors (dated by TCRdb to about 2017). The method was the immunoSEQ multiplex PCR assay. A mixture of 60 forward primers for TCR Vbeta segments and 13 reverse primers for TCR Jbeta segments was used in the multiplex PCR. Not all clones reach the TCRdb copy of this immuneACCESS table, which keeps in-frame sequences only. Checked studies attribute under half of the gap to unresolved V genes and leave the rest unexplained. Within this sample are around 90,000 clones, with 70% to 85% of them counted one time only. The biggest ten clones account for approximately 3.8% of the sample. Sequences were obtained from PBMCs. The receptors shown here come from a man over 45 in good health and CMV-seronegative.

The gene calls are TRBV11-2 and TRBJ2-1, with 15 bases matching TRBD2. Germline CDR1 SGHAT, CDR2 FQNNGV. The CDR3 is made up of 17 amino acids. The ends lost 5 bases at V and 2 bases at J; junction bases unmatched: 4. This chain's CDR3 is CASSGTSGRWTYNEQFF. CDR3 in DNA: TGTGCCAGCAGCGGGACTAGCGGGAGGTGGACCTACAATGAGCAGTTCTTC.

This chain connects TRBV7-2 to TRBJ2-3; 11 bases fit TRBD2. Germline V gene lookup returns CDR1 SGHTA and CDR2 FQGNSA. The trim removed 1 base at V and 6 bases at J, leaving 6 bases unmatched. The CDR3 length is 16 residues. The CDR3 region is CASSLVAGGAGDTQYF. The CDR3 region has the DNA TGTGCCAGCAGCTTAGTAGCGGGAGGGGCGGGGGATACGCAGTATTTT.

The chain employs TRBV18 and TRBJ1-1, with a possible D match to TRBD1 (5 bases). This CDR3 spans 15 amino acids. The V gene lost 3 bases and the J gene lost 4 bases, with 15 bases spanning the gap. Per the germline V gene, CDR1 is KGHSH and CDR2 is LQKENI. CDR3 DNA sequence: TGTGCCAGCTCACCCTCGGGACTTTGGGGCACTGAAGCTTTCTTT. Encoded protein: CASSPSGLWGTEAFF.

V usage is TRBV27 and J usage is TRBJ1-1; 7 positions agree with TRBD1. Germline CDR1 is MNHEY and CDR2 is SMNVEV (reference sequence). J lost 1 base, V lost 5 bases, and 7 bases had no gene match. The CDR3 spans 15 residues. The CDR3 protein is CASSRKTGANTEAFF. CDR3 nucleotides: TGTGCCAGCAGTCGCAAAACAGGGGCGAACACTGAAGCTTTCTTT.

CDR3 DNA: TGTGCCAGCGGGGGGGGGACCTACAATGAGCAGTTCTTC. This codes for CASGGGTYNEQFF. The chain links TRBV11-2 to TRBJ2-1, with 7 bases that match TRBD2. This CDR3 has 13 residues. The ends lost 8 bases at V and 2 bases at J; junction bases unmatched: 3. Germline V CDR1 and CDR2: SGHAT, FQNNGV.

The chain combines TRBV30 with TRBJ2-3, with 7 bases fitting TRBD2. The junction had 4 bases not matched to a gene; V was cut back by 4 bases and J by 0 bases. The CDR3 consists of 14 residues. Germline-derived CDR1 and CDR2 are GTSNPN and SVGIG (reference sequence). Here the CDR3 reads CAWTASGSTDTQYF. DNA for the CDR3: TGTGCCTGGACGGCTAGCGGCAGCACAGATACGCAGTATTTT.

V usage is TRBV5-1 and J usage is TRBJ1-3; no definite D call. Trimming cost V 3 bases and J 0 bases, with 13 bases left between them. In germline, CDR1 is SGHRS, CDR2 YFSETQ. This CDR3 has 16 residues. The CDR3 region is CASSSEALSSGNTIYF. CDR3 nucleotide sequence: TGCGCCAGCAGCTCTGAGGCTTTAAGCTCTGGAAACACCATATATTTT.

CDR3 nucleotides: TGCGCCAGCAGCTTGGTGACTAGCGGGAGTTATGAGCAGTTCTTC. This encodes CASSLVTSGSYEQFF. The chain employs TRBV5-1 and TRBJ2-1, with 12 bases lining up with TRBD2. The germline V gene has CDR1 SGHRS and CDR2 YFSETQ. This CDR3 has 15 residues. Unmatched junction bases numbered 3, after V lost 0 bases and J lost 8 bases.

The chain's CDR3 is CASSINGGNTYNEQFF. For the CDR3, the DNA is TGTGCCAGCAGTATTAATGGCGGAAATACCTACAATGAGCAGTTCTTC. This rearrangement joins TRBV28 to TRBJ2-1, with no clear D. The CDR3 is made up of 16 amino acids. Germline CDR1 MDHEN, CDR2 SYDVKM. With 5 bases removed from V and 2 bases from J, the gap between germline ends came to 16 bases.

The chain couples TRBV9 to TRBJ1-5; tentatively, D is TRBD1 (5 bases). With 4 bases removed from V and 2 bases from J, the gap between germline ends came to 10 bases. The CDR3 is made up of 14 amino acids. The germline CDR1 and CDR2 sequences are SGDLS and YYNGEE. CDR3 protein: CASSPGGGNQPQHF. The CDR3 bases are TGTGCCAGCAGCCCGGGGGGGGGCAATCAGCCCCAGCATTTT.

The genes are TRBV28 and TRBJ2-7; unclear D gene. The V end was cut by 4 bases, the J end by 2 bases, with 6 bases between. CDR3 length equals 12 residues. Germline V lookup: CDR1 MDHEN, CDR2 SYDVKM. The DNA for the CDR3 is TGTGCCAGCAGTTCCCAAACCTACGAGCAGTACTTC. Protein product: CASSSQTYEQYF. The full variable domain, its missing parts supplied by reference TRBV28 and TRBJ2-7, is DVKVTQSSRYLVKRTGEKVFLECVQDMDHENMFWYRQDPGLGLRLIYFSYDVKMKEKGDIPEGYSVSREKKERFSLILESASTNQTSMYLCASSSQTYEQYFGPGTRLTVT.